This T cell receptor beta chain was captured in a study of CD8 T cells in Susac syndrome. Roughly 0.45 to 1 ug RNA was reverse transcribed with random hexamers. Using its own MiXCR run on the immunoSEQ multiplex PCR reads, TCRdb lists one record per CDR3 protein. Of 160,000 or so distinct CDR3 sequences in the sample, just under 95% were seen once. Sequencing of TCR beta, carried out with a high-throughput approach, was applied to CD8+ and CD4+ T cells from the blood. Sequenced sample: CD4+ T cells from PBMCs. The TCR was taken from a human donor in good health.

The CDR3 DNA reads as TGTGCCAGCCGGGTCGGGGGCGAGTCTTACACTGAAGCTTTCTTT. Translated, it gives CASRVGGESYTEAFF. The chain carries TRBV28 and TRBJ1-1; D is perhaps TRBD1 (6 bases). Germline CDR1 MDHEN, CDR2 SYDVKM. The CDR3 length is 15 residues. Deletions cut 8 bases from V and 3 bases from J, with 19 bases between. The full variable domain, with the rest looked up from reference TRBV28 and TRBJ1-1, is DVKVTQSSRYLVKRTGEKVFLECVQDMDHENMFWYRQDPGLGLRLIYFSYDVKMKEKGDIPEGYSVSREKKERFSLILESASTNQTSMYLCASRVGGESYTEAFFGQGTRLTVV.